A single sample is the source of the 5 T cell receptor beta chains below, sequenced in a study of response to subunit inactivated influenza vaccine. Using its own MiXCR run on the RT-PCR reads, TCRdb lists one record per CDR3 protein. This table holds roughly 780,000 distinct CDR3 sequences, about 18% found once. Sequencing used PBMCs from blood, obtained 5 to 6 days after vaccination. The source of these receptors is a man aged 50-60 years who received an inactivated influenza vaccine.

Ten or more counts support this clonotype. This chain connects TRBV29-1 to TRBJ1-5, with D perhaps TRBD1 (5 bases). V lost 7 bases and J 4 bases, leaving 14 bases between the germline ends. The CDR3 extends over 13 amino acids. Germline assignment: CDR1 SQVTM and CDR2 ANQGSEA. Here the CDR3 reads CSAAGGENQPQHF. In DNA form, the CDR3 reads TGCAGCGCGGCGGGGGGGGAGAATCAGCCCCAGCATTTT.

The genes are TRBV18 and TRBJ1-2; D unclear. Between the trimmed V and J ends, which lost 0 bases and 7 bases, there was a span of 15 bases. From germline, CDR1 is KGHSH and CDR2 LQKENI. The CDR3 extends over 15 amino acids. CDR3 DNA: TGTGCCAGCTCACCACCCGAGAGTTTTTCTGGTGGCTACACCTTC. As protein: CASSPPESFSGGYTF.

CDR3 nucleotide sequence: TGCGCCAGCAGAGCCGGGACAGGAGAAGGGGAGCTGTTTTTT. Protein product: CASRAGTGEGELFF. This sequence joins TRBV4-3 and TRBJ2-2, with 8 bases matching TRBD1. Germline V lookup: CDR1 LGHNA, CDR2 YSLEER. With 6 bases clipped from V and 8 bases from J, the junction kept 8 bases outside the gene matches. The CDR3 runs 14 residues.

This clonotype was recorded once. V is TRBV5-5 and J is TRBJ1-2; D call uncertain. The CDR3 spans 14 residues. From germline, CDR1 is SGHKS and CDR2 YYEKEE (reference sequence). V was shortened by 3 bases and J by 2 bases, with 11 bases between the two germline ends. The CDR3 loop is CASSSRAGNYGYTF. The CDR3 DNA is TGTGCCAGCAGCTCCCGGGCCGGGAACTATGGCTACACCTTC. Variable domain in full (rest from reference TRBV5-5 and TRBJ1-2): DAGVTQSPTHLIKTRGQQVTLRCSPISGHKSVSWYQQVLGQGPQFIFQYYEKEERGRGNFPDRFSARQFPNYSSELNVNALLLGDSALYLCASSSRAGNYGYTFGSGTRLTVV.

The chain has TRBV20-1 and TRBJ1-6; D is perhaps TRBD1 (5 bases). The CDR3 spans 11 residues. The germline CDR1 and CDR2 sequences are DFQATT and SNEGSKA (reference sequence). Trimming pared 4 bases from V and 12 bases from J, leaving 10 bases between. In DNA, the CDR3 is TGCAGTGCTACAAGACAGTTACCCCTCCACTTT. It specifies CSATRQLPLHF.